This TCR beta chain was observed in a study of T cell responses to AZD1222 COVID-19 vaccine. Study-wide results and caveats: Repertoire sampling occurred only after the peak T cell response. It should be noted that donors were predominantly white British and more often female, and clonal diversity was possibly underestimated.

The CDR3 consists of 13 residues. Germline CDR1 is MNHEY and CDR2 is SMNVEV (reference sequence). The germline V and J ends were trimmed by 5 bases and 0 bases, with 7 bases remaining between them. TCRdb's table, derived via immunoSEQ multiplex PCR, lists solely in-frame clones and lacks some. In the table there are some 160,000 clones, approximately 92% of which are singletons. Note on this clone: No antigen is known for it.

Sequenced here: peripheral blood, sampled on day 0 of AZD1222 vaccination. The V and J genes are TRBV27 and TRBJ1-1; perhaps TRBD1 as D (5 bases). The receptor was isolated from an adult in good health. DNA of the CDR3: TGTGCCAGCAGTCGGGGCTTGAACACTGAAGCTTTCTTT. It yields the protein CASSRGLNTEAFF.